This TCR beta chain stems from a study of control samples from healthy donors and cancer patients. The table came from immunoSEQ multiplex PCR; TCRdb's copy has only in-frame clones and leaves some out. The table records 65,000 to 90,000 clones, approximately 87% of them present only once. The sequencing input was blood. This TCR came from a man aged 50-59 years in good health.

In DNA form, the CDR3 reads TGTGCCTGGAGTTGGCAAACGGGGGTCTATGGCTACACCTTC. Translation gives CAWSWQTGVYGYTF. The chain joins TRBV30 to TRBJ1-2; D perhaps matches TRBD1 (5 bases). Germline CDR1 reads GTSNPN; CDR2 reads SVGIG (reference sequence). CDR3 size: 14 residues. V was cut by 2 bases and J by 4 bases, with 14 bases left in between.